This TCR beta chain derives from a study of post-analysis software for immune sequencing data. Study findings and constraints: The study found TRBV5-6, TRBV5-1 and TRBV20-1 among about five TRBV segments more frequent in patients than controls. Compared with controls, patients showed significantly lower normalized Chao1 diversity.

About this clonotype: As yet, its antigen is unknown.

Presence of unique molecular identifiers characterized the TCR beta cDNA libraries. TCRdb processed the PCR reads anew with MiXCR; each CDR3 protein has one entry. Of approximately 660,000 distinct CDR3 sequences detected, 55% to 60% appear once; the ten largest clones hold around 11%. This CDR3 has 13 amino acids. Trimming took off 8 bases at V and 10 bases at J, with 18 bases between the two ends. Per germline, CDR1 LNHDA and CDR2 SQIVND (reference sequence). This rearrangement joins TRBV19 to TRBJ2-1; tentatively, D is TRBD1 (6 bases). The clonotype was recovered from a girl aged 2 to 10 with multiple sclerosis. Sequencing was performed on blood. CDR3 region: CASGTGQSTEQFF. The CDR3 nucleotides are TGTGCCAGTGGAACAGGGCAGTCCACCGAGCAGTTCTTC.